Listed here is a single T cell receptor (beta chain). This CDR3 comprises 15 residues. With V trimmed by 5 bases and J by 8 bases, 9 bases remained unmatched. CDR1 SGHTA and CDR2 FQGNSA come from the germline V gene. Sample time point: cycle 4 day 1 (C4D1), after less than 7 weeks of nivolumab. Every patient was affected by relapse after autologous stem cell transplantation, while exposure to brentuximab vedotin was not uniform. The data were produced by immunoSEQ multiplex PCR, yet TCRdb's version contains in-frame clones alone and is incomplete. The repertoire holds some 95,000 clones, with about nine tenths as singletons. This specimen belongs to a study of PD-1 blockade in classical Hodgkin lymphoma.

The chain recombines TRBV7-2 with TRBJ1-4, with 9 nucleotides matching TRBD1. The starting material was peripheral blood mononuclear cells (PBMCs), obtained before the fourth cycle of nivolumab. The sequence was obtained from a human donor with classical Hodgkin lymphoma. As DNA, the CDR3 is TGTGCCAGCAGCCGGACAGGGGATATTCGGGAAAAACTGTTTTTT. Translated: CASSRTGDIREKLFF.